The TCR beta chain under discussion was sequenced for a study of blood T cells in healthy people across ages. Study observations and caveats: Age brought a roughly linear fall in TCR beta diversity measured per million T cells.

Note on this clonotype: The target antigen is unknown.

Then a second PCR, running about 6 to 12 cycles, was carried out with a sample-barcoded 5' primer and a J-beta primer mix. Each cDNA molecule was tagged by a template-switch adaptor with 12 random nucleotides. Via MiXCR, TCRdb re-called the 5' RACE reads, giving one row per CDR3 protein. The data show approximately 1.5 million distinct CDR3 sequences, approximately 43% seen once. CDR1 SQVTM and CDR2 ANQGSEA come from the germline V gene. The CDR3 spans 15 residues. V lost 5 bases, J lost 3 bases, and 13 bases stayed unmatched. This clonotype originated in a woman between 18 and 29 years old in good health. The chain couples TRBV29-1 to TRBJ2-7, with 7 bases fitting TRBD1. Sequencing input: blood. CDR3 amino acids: CSVNTMGQINYEQYF. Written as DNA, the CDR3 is TGCAGCGTTAACACCATGGGACAGATTAACTACGAGCAGTACTTC.